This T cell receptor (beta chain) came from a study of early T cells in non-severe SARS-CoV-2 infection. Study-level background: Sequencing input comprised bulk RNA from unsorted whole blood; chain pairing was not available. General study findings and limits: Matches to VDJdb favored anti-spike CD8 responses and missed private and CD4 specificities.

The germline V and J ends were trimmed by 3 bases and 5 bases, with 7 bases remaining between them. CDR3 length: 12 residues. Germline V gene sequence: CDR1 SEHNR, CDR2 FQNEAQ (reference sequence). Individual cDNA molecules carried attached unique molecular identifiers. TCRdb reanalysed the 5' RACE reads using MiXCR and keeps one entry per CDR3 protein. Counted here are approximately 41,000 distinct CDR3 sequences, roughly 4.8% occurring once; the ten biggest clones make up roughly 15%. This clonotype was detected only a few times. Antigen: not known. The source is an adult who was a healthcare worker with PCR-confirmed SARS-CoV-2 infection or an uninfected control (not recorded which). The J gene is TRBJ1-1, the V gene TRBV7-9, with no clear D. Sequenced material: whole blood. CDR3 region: CASSFGWTEAFF. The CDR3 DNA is TGTGCCAGCAGCTTTGGGTGGACTGAAGCTTTCTTT.